This is a list of T cell receptor beta chains from one sample in a study of post-analysis software for immune sequencing data. TCRdb re-analysed the PCR reads in MiXCR, keeping a single row per CDR3 protein. Of 380,000 or so distinct CDR3 sequences listed, approximately 33% are singletons. The sequencing input was blood. Receptor source: a girl aged 5 to 17 with multiple sclerosis. Both conserved end residues are part of each CDR3. Fields, in order: D gene, J gene, clone size, V gene, CDR3 protein, CDR3 DNA. D genes are given only for firm matches. The size of a clone is reported for some rows only, either as once, few or many, or as a class for expanded clones.

TRBD1	TRBJ2-7	NA	TRBV9	CASSVDRGHEQYF	TGTGCCAGCAGCGTCGACAGGGGCCACGAGCAGTACTTC
NA	TRBJ1-2	NA	TRBV7-2	CASSLDSLIRVYGYTF	TGTGCCAGCAGCTTAGACAGTCTAATACGCGTCTATGGCTACACCTTC
TRBD1	TRBJ1-1	NA	TRBV18	CASSQQGAGVEAFF	TGTGCCAGCTCACAACAGGGGGCGGGCGTTGAAGCTTTCTTT
TRBD1	TRBJ1-4	NA	TRBV4-1	CASSQRQGQEKLFF	TGCGCCAGCAGCCAACGTCAGGGACAGGAAAAACTGTTTTTT
TRBD1	TRBJ2-7	few	TRBV7-6	CASSLGGGQSYEQYF	TGTGCCAGCAGCTTAGGAGGGGGACAGTCCTACGAGCAGTACTTC
NA	TRBJ1-1	NA	TRBV3-1	CASSQDFRGLNTEAFF	TGTGCCAGCAGCCAAGATTTCCGGGGATTGAACACTGAAGCTTTCTTT
NA	TRBJ2-1	NA	TRBV3-1	CASSQRSEQFF	TGTGCCAGCAGCCAACGAAGCGAGCAGTTCTTC
NA	TRBJ1-1	many	TRBV9	CASSVGILLGTTEAFF	TGTGCCAGCAGCGTAGGGATCCTACTGGGTACAACTGAAGCTTTCTTT
NA	TRBJ2-6	few	TRBV7-7	CASSPLVSVGANVLTF	TGTGCTAGCAGTCCGCTGGTCTCGGTTGGGGCCAACGTCCTGACTTTC
NA	TRBJ2-1	once	TRBV28	CASGVGGTGGNEQFF	TGTGCCAGCGGGGTAGGCGGGACTGGAGGCAATGAGCAGTTCTTC
NA	TRBJ2-7	few	TRBV28	CASSLRQVSRSEQYF	TGTGCCAGCAGTTTAAGACAGGTCTCTCGCTCCGAGCAGTACTTC
NA	TRBJ2-7	NA	TRBV7-8	CASSHPLSVLDGYEQYF	TGTGCCAGCAGCCATCCTCTTTCGGTTCTGGACGGGTACGAGCAGTACTTC
TRBD1	TRBJ2-1	NA	TRBV6-5	CASSYSGTGWNEQFF	TGTGCCAGCAGTTACTCCGGGACAGGGTGGAATGAGCAGTTCTTC
NA	TRBJ2-7	NA	TRBV3-1	CASSQELDREQYF	TGTGCCAGCAGCCAAGAATTAGACCGCGAGCAGTACTTC
TRBD1	TRBJ2-3	few	TRBV24-1	CATRVRDRGPDTQYF	TGTGCCACCAGGGTACGGGACAGGGGCCCAGATACGCAGTATTTT
NA	TRBJ2-7	NA	TRBV5-1	CASSLVGGPSYEQYF	TGCGCCAGCAGCTTGGTAGGGGGGCCCTCCTACGAGCAGTACTTC
NA	TRBJ2-1	few	TRBV5-1	CASSKDRTYNEQFF	TGCGCCAGCAGCAAAGACAGGACTTACAATGAGCAGTTCTTC
NA	TRBJ1-2	few	TRBV12-3/TRBV12-4	CASSSWNRGYGYTF	TGTGCCAGCAGTTCCTGGAACCGGGGGTATGGCTACACCTTC
NA	TRBJ2-5	NA	TRBV7-8	CASSLGRVMETQYF	TGTGCCAGCAGCTTAGGAAGGGTTATGGAGACCCAGTACTTC
TRBD2	TRBJ2-7	NA	TRBV7-2	CASSLGDYLAYEQYF	TGTGCCAGCAGCTTAGGGGACTACCTCGCCTACGAGCAGTACTTC
NA	TRBJ2-1	NA	TRBV9	CASSVVSGGANEQFF	TGTGCCAGCAGCGTAGTAAGTGGGGGGGCGAATGAGCAGTTCTTC
TRBD1	TRBJ2-1	NA	TRBV20-1	CSARRDRDFNEQFF	TGCAGTGCCCGCCGGGACAGGGATTTCAATGAGCAGTTCTTC
NA	TRBJ2-1	NA	TRBV5-6	CASSLYRGSPYNEQFF	TGTGCCAGCAGCTTGTATCGGGGCTCACCCTACAATGAGCAGTTCTTC
NA	TRBJ2-7	NA	TRBV7-9	CASSRGSGLYEQYF	TGTGCCAGCAGCCGGGGTTCGGGCCTCTACGAGCAGTACTTC
NA	TRBJ1-5	NA	TRBV15	CATDYYLGNQPQHF	TGTGCCACCGACTACTATCTGGGCAATCAGCCCCAGCATTTT
NA	TRBJ1-6	few	TRBV12-3/TRBV12-4	CASSRSGRDNSPLHF	TGTGCCAGCAGCCGCTCAGGACGGGATAATTCACCCCTCCACTTT
TRBD2	TRBJ2-4	NA	TRBV7-2	CASSLVGLADIQYF	TGTGCCAGCAGCTTAGTGGGACTAGCGGACATTCAGTACTTC
NA	TRBJ1-2	NA	TRBV13	CASSLEGTENYGYTF	TGTGCCAGCAGCTTAGAAGGGACGGAGAACTATGGCTACACCTTC
TRBD2	TRBJ2-1	NA	TRBV5-4	CASSPGTSKHNEQFF	TGTGCCAGCAGCCCCGGGACTAGCAAACACAATGAGCAGTTCTTC
NA	TRBJ2-1	NA	TRBV29-1	CSATHQVTHNEQFF	TGCAGCGCCACGCACCAGGTCACCCACAATGAGCAGTTCTTC
NA	TRBJ2-3	NA	TRBV7-9	CASQRGSDTQYF	TGTGCCAGCCAAAGGGGGTCAGATACGCAGTATTTT
NA	TRBJ1-2	few	TRBV20-1	CSASLDNGGGYTF	TGCAGTGCTAGTTTGGATAACGGGGGTGGCTACACCTTC
NA	TRBJ2-7	once	TRBV6-5	CASSLRAGLSYEQYF	TGCGCCAGCAGCCTCCGTGCAGGGCTCTCCTACGAGCAGTACTTC
TRBD2	TRBJ2-7	NA	TRBV2	CASAAGGVENEQYF	TGTGCCAGCGCCGCGGGAGGGGTCGAAAACGAGCAGTACTTC
TRBD2	TRBJ2-7	NA	TRBV19	CASSISIAGSSYEQYF	TGTGCCAGTAGTATCTCCATAGCGGGGAGCTCCTACGAGCAGTACTTC
NA	TRBJ1-6	NA	TRBV27	CASSLYPGSVPLHF	TGTGCCAGCAGTTTATACCCGGGATCTGTACCCCTCCACTTT
NA	TRBJ2-3	NA	TRBV20-1	CSARVPREWESTDTQYF	TGCAGTGCTAGGGTCCCCAGGGAGTGGGAGAGCACAGATACGCAGTATTTT
NA	TRBJ2-1	NA	TRBV5-1	CASSSTRFNEQFF	TGCGCCAGCAGCTCAACCCGGTTCAATGAGCAGTTCTTC
TRBD1	TRBJ1-5	NA	TRBV12-3/TRBV12-4	CASAQGAPDQPQHF	TGTGCCAGCGCACAGGGGGCGCCGGATCAGCCCCAGCATTTT
NA	TRBJ2-3	NA	TRBV7-9	CASSLGSLDRDTDTQYF	TGTGCCAGCAGCTTAGGGAGTCTGGACAGAGACACAGATACGCAGTATTTT
NA	TRBJ2-7	NA	TRBV7-9	CASSAVGYGHQASYEQYF	TGTGCCAGCAGCGCAGTGGGTTATGGCCACCAGGCTTCCTACGAGCAGTACTTC
NA	TRBJ1-2	few	TRBV5-6	CASSLDLVGYTF	TGTGCCAGCAGCTTGGACCTTGTGGGCTACACCTTC
NA	TRBJ2-7	NA	TRBV20-1	CSARDYRENSYEQYF	TGCAGTGCTAGAGATTACAGGGAAAATAGCTACGAGCAGTACTTC
TRBD1	TRBJ1-2	NA	TRBV3-1	CASSQLDRASYGYTF	TGTGCCAGCAGCCAACTGGACAGGGCCAGCTATGGCTACACCTTC
NA	TRBJ2-7	once	TRBV3-1	CAGSDRVLASKTYEQYF	TGTGCCGGCAGCGATAGGGTTCTAGCTTCGAAAACCTACGAGCAGTACTTC
NA	TRBJ2-1	NA	TRBV3-1	CASSLNRGDEQFF	TGTGCCAGCAGCCTAAATAGAGGAGATGAGCAGTTCTTC
NA	TRBJ2-1	few	TRBV28	CASSFLGRGGNNEQFF	TGTGCCAGCAGTTTTCTTGGGAGGGGGGGAAACAATGAGCAGTTCTTC
TRBD2	TRBJ2-3	NA	TRBV20-1	CSARAGAKIDTQYF	TGCAGTGCTCGAGCGGGGGCCAAAATAGATACGCAGTATTTT
TRBD1	TRBJ1-4	few	TRBV28	CASRGTGSEKLFF	TGTGCCAGCAGGGGGACAGGGTCTGAAAAACTGTTTTTT